This TCR beta chain was sequenced in a study of identical twins. The study's findings and limits: Fewer insertions were carried by abundant cord blood beta clonotypes, but none was seen in memory repertoires.

The CDR3 sequence is 14 residues long. The germline V gene has CDR1 MNHEY and CDR2 SMNVEV (reference sequence). With 6 bases clipped from V and 7 bases from J, the junction kept 10 bases outside the gene matches. This clonotype was picked up a small number of times. Its antigen is currently unknown. A universal primer site came from template switching; cDNA carried unique molecular identifiers. Via MiXCR, TCRdb re-called the 5' RACE reads, giving one row per CDR3 protein. The table shows 300,000 to 400,000 distinct CDR3 sequences, with approximately 13% occurring only once. These data were likewise used in another study, on yellow fever vaccine responses in identical twins.

The clonotype was recovered from a woman aged 18-35 years in good health. The chain employs TRBV27 and TRBJ2-7; 9 positions match TRBD1. The sample comprised CD8+ T cells sorted from blood. CDR3 DNA sequence: TGTGCCAGCAGCCCGGACAGGGGTGGGGGTGAGCAGTACTTC. It specifies CASSPDRGGGEQYF.